Listed below are T cell receptor beta chains from one sample, sequenced in a study of blood T cell repertoires in COVID-19. Data came from immunoSEQ multiplex PCR; TCRdb stores just in-frame clones and leaves some out. The sample consists of about 250,000 clones, roughly 80% of them appearing once. Material for sequencing was PBMCs or T cells enriched from blood (not recorded which). Receptors originate from a man in his forties or fifties who had recovered from COVID-19. Each CDR3 is given with its conserved first and last residue. The order of the fields is CDR3 DNA, CDR3 protein, D gene, clone size, V gene, J gene. A D gene is named only where the DNA matches it firmly. Size tells how often a clone was seen (once, few, many) or the class of an expanded clone, and some rows leave it out.

CDR3 DNA: TGCGCCAGCAGCCAAGGCCCAACCGGGACAGGGCGGGCTGAAGCTTTCTTT; CDR3 protein: CASSQGPTGTGRAEAFF; D gene: TRBD1; clone size: .; V gene: TRBV4-1; J gene: TRBJ1-1
CDR3 DNA: TGTGCCAGCTCACCTACAGGGAACACTGAAGCTTTCTTT; CDR3 protein: CASSPTGNTEAFF; D gene: .; clone size: few; V gene: TRBV18; J gene: TRBJ1-1
CDR3 DNA: TGTGCCAGCTCACCTCTCCAGGCTAATGAGGGAAAACTGTTTTTT; CDR3 protein: CASSPLQANEGKLFF; D gene: .; clone size: .; V gene: TRBV18; J gene: TRBJ1-4
CDR3 DNA: TGTGCCAGCAGTGGCTCAGGGTCCCTCACCTACGAGCAGTACTTC; CDR3 protein: CASSGSGSLTYEQYF; D gene: .; clone size: .; V gene: TRBV25-1; J gene: TRBJ2-7
CDR3 DNA: TGTGCCATCAGTGAGTCTAGGCTAGCGGGAGCCCTCGCTGTGACCGGGGAGCTGTTTTTT; CDR3 protein: CAISESRLAGALAVTGELFF; D gene: TRBD2; clone size: few; V gene: TRBV10-3; J gene: TRBJ2-2
CDR3 DNA: TGTGCCAGCAGCGTAGGGGACAGGGATTCACCCCTCCACTTT; CDR3 protein: CASSVGDRDSPLHF; D gene: TRBD1; clone size: .; V gene: TRBV9; J gene: TRBJ1-6
CDR3 DNA: TGTGCCAGCAGTACCCGGACAGCTTCAAGTGGCTACACCTTC; CDR3 protein: CASSTRTASSGYTF; D gene: .; clone size: .; V gene: TRBV25-1; J gene: TRBJ1-2
CDR3 DNA: TGTGCCAGCAGTGAAGCGGTCTATGGCGAGCAGTACTTC; CDR3 protein: CASSEAVYGEQYF; D gene: .; clone size: .; V gene: TRBV6-1; J gene: TRBJ2-7
CDR3 DNA: TGCGCCAGCAGCTCGAGGACTAGCGGGGGGGCCAAGTACAATGAGCAGTTCTTC; CDR3 protein: CASSSRTSGGAKYNEQFF; D gene: TRBD2; clone size: .; V gene: TRBV5-1; J gene: TRBJ2-1
CDR3 DNA: TGTGCCAGCAGGACGACAGGGGGTAATGAAAAACTGTTTTTT; CDR3 protein: CASRTTGGNEKLFF; D gene: TRBD1; clone size: .; V gene: TRBV5-4; J gene: TRBJ1-4
CDR3 DNA: TGTGCCAGCGGGGGACAGGGGAATGAAAAACTGTTTTTT; CDR3 protein: CASGGQGNEKLFF; D gene: TRBD1; clone size: .; V gene: TRBV28; J gene: TRBJ1-4
CDR3 DNA: TGTGCTAGTGGAGACAATCAGGGCACTGAAGCTTTCTTT; CDR3 protein: CASGDNQGTEAFF; D gene: .; clone size: .; V gene: TRBV12-5; J gene: TRBJ1-1
CDR3 DNA: TGTGCCAGCTCACTTGGACAGGATCCCTGGAACGGGATATATTTT; CDR3 protein: CASSLGQDPWNGIYF; D gene: TRBD1; clone size: .; V gene: TRBV18; J gene: TRBJ1-3
CDR3 DNA: TGTGCCAGCTCACCACAGACTAGCGGGACGGGGGAGCAGTACTTC; CDR3 protein: CASSPQTSGTGEQYF; D gene: TRBD2; clone size: .; V gene: TRBV18; J gene: TRBJ2-7
CDR3 DNA: TGTGCCAGTAGTCACCGTGGGCCCTACAATGAGCAGTTCTTC; CDR3 protein: CASSHRGPYNEQFF; D gene: .; clone size: .; V gene: TRBV19; J gene: TRBJ2-1
CDR3 DNA: TGCGCCAGCAGCTGGGCGGCGGGGGGGCCTGAGCAGTTCTTC; CDR3 protein: CASSWAAGGPEQFF; D gene: TRBD2; clone size: .; V gene: TRBV5-1; J gene: TRBJ2-1
CDR3 DNA: TGTGCCAGCAGCGGGAGTGGGACAGGTTATGGCTACACCTTC; CDR3 protein: CASSGSGTGYGYTF; D gene: TRBD1; clone size: .; V gene: TRBV5-8; J gene: TRBJ1-2
CDR3 DNA: TGTGCCAGCAGTTACTCGGCAGGGGCAAATGAAAAACTGTTTTTT; CDR3 protein: CASSYSAGANEKLFF; D gene: .; clone size: .; V gene: TRBV6-5; J gene: TRBJ1-4
CDR3 DNA: TGCAGCGTTGAAGGGGCCAGGAAAATCAACAATGAGCAGTTCTTC; CDR3 protein: CSVEGARKINNEQFF; D gene: .; clone size: once; V gene: TRBV29-1; J gene: TRBJ2-1
CDR3 DNA: TGCGCCAGCAGCTTGTCTAGCGGGGGGGCCGGCACAGATACGCAGTATTTT; CDR3 protein: CASSLSSGGAGTDTQYF; D gene: TRBD2; clone size: .; V gene: TRBV5-1; J gene: TRBJ2-3
CDR3 DNA: TGTGCCAGCAGTAGACGGGACAAGCAAGAGACCCAGTACTTC; CDR3 protein: CASSRRDKQETQYF; D gene: .; clone size: few; V gene: TRBV28; J gene: TRBJ2-5
CDR3 DNA: TGTGCCATCAGGGTGGGGCTGGGTGGCTACACCTTC; CDR3 protein: CAIRVGLGGYTF; D gene: .; clone size: few; V gene: TRBV2; J gene: TRBJ1-2
CDR3 DNA: TGCAGCGCCAGGCCCGGGACAGGGGGGCACGAGCAGTACTTC; CDR3 protein: CSARPGTGGHEQYF; D gene: TRBD1; clone size: once; V gene: TRBV29-1; J gene: TRBJ2-7
CDR3 DNA: TGTGCCAGCAGCATATCATTGAGCTCCTACGAGCAGTACTTC; CDR3 protein: CASSISLSSYEQYF; D gene: .; clone size: .; V gene: TRBV5-4; J gene: TRBJ2-7
CDR3 DNA: TGTGCCACCAGCAAACGGCCAGGGACCCAGTACTTC; CDR3 protein: CATSKRPGTQYF; D gene: .; clone size: .; V gene: TRBV15; J gene: TRBJ2-5
CDR3 DNA: TGTGCCAGCAGCCAGCGCCCCGGGACAGGGACAGATACGCAGTATTTT; CDR3 protein: CASSQRPGTGTDTQYF; D gene: TRBD1; clone size: .; V gene: TRBV3-1/TRBV3-2; J gene: TRBJ2-3
CDR3 DNA: TGTGCCAGCAGCTTAAGGGTACCAGGGGTCTACGAGCAGTACTTC; CDR3 protein: CASSLRVPGVYEQYF; D gene: .; clone size: .; V gene: TRBV28; J gene: TRBJ2-7
CDR3 DNA: TGCGCCAGCAGCCAAAGTCCGACAGGGAGCTCCTACAATGAGCAGTTCTTC; CDR3 protein: CASSQSPTGSSYNEQFF; D gene: TRBD1; clone size: once; V gene: TRBV4-1; J gene: TRBJ2-1
CDR3 DNA: TGTGCCAGCAGCCAAGATAATGGGGGCGCAGCTTTCTTT; CDR3 protein: CASSQDNGGAAFF; D gene: .; clone size: .; V gene: TRBV3-1/TRBV3-2; J gene: TRBJ1-1
CDR3 DNA: TGTGCCAGCAGTTCGGGGAATGACTATGGCTACACCTTC; CDR3 protein: CASSSGNDYGYTF; D gene: .; clone size: .; V gene: TRBV28; J gene: TRBJ1-2
CDR3 DNA: TGTGCCAGTAGTATAGTAAGGGGCACTGAAGCTTTCTTT; CDR3 protein: CASSIVRGTEAFF; D gene: .; clone size: .; V gene: TRBV19; J gene: TRBJ1-1
CDR3 DNA: TGTGCCAGCAGCCTAGGACAGGGGGGTGAAAAACTGTTTTTT; CDR3 protein: CASSLGQGGEKLFF; D gene: TRBD1; clone size: few; V gene: TRBV7-2; J gene: TRBJ1-4
CDR3 DNA: TGTGCCAGCAGCTTCACAGGGGGGAACTATGGCTACACCTTC; CDR3 protein: CASSFTGGNYGYTF; D gene: TRBD1; clone size: .; V gene: TRBV7-2; J gene: TRBJ1-2
CDR3 DNA: TGTGCCAGCAGTTCCGCGAACAATGAGCAGTTCTTC; CDR3 protein: CASSSANNEQFF; D gene: .; clone size: .; V gene: TRBV28; J gene: TRBJ2-1
CDR3 DNA: TGTGCCAGCAGTCAGGGACTAGCGGGGAACACAGATACGCAGTATTTT; CDR3 protein: CASSQGLAGNTDTQYF; D gene: TRBD2; clone size: once; V gene: TRBV9; J gene: TRBJ2-3
CDR3 DNA: TGTGCCAGCAGTTTGCTAGCGGGGGACTACGAGCAGTACTTC; CDR3 protein: CASSLLAGDYEQYF; D gene: TRBD2; clone size: .; V gene: TRBV27; J gene: TRBJ2-7
CDR3 DNA: TGTGCCAGCGGGACGCAGGGGGCGCGGTCGGTTGGCTACACCTTC; CDR3 protein: CASGTQGARSVGYTF; D gene: TRBD1; clone size: .; V gene: TRBV4-2; J gene: TRBJ1-2
CDR3 DNA: TGTGCCAGCAGCCAAGGCCCGGGGACAGGGTATCGGAGCAATGAGCAGTTCTTC; CDR3 protein: CASSQGPGTGYRSNEQFF; D gene: TRBD1; clone size: once; V gene: TRBV7-3; J gene: TRBJ2-1
CDR3 DNA: TGTGCCAGCAGCTCCATTTCTCGGTCCTCTGGGGCCAACGTCCTGACTTTC; CDR3 protein: CASSSISRSSGANVLTF; D gene: .; clone size: .; V gene: TRBV7-2; J gene: TRBJ2-6
CDR3 DNA: TGCGCCAGCAGCTTGGACGGAGATTACGAGCAGTACTTC; CDR3 protein: CASSLDGDYEQYF; D gene: .; clone size: .; V gene: TRBV5-1; J gene: TRBJ2-7
CDR3 DNA: TGTGCCAGCAGCTTTGGGAGGGCGAGCTTCCAAGAGACCCAGTACTTC; CDR3 protein: CASSFGRASFQETQYF; D gene: TRBD2; clone size: .; V gene: TRBV7-8; J gene: TRBJ2-5
CDR3 DNA: TGTGCCATCAGTGAGTCGAGGGGGGGAGGGATTGGCTACGAGCAGTACTTC; CDR3 protein: CAISESRGGGIGYEQYF; D gene: .; clone size: .; V gene: TRBV10-3; J gene: TRBJ2-7
CDR3 DNA: TGTGCCAGCAGTGAAGATCTAGGTTGGATTGATAGCAATCAGCCCCAGCATTTT; CDR3 protein: CASSEDLGWIDSNQPQHF; D gene: .; clone size: .; V gene: TRBV6-1; J gene: TRBJ1-5
CDR3 DNA: TGTGCCAGCAAGCCGTGGGGGGCGCGGGAGACTGAAGCTTTCTTT; CDR3 protein: CASKPWGARETEAFF; D gene: .; clone size: once; V gene: TRBV25-1; J gene: TRBJ1-1
CDR3 DNA: TGCAGCGCATGGACAGGGGGCGCCGGAGGCTACACCTTC; CDR3 protein: CSAWTGGAGGYTF; D gene: TRBD1; clone size: .; V gene: TRBV29-1; J gene: TRBJ1-2
CDR3 DNA: TGTGCCAGTAGGGGGGGGACTAGCGGGAGAAAGGGCTACAATGAGCAGTTCTTC; CDR3 protein: CASRGGTSGRKGYNEQFF; D gene: TRBD2; clone size: .; V gene: TRBV19; J gene: TRBJ2-1
CDR3 DNA: TGTGCCATCAGTGCAGGGGGGTCCTTCTATGGCTACACCTTC; CDR3 protein: CAISAGGSFYGYTF; D gene: TRBD1; clone size: .; V gene: TRBV10-3; J gene: TRBJ1-2
CDR3 DNA: TGTGCCAGCAGCCTATCGTTCGACTCTGGAAACACCATATATTTT; CDR3 protein: CASSLSFDSGNTIYF; D gene: .; clone size: .; V gene: TRBV11-2; J gene: TRBJ1-3
CDR3 DNA: TGTGCCAGCAGTGTAACAGGGGGCTCCGGAGGGACCCAGTACTTC; CDR3 protein: CASSVTGGSGGTQYF; D gene: TRBD1; clone size: .; V gene: TRBV27; J gene: TRBJ2-5
CDR3 DNA: TGCGCCAGCAGCGTAAGACAGGGGAGGAACTCTGGGGCCAACGTCCTGACTTTC; CDR3 protein: CASSVRQGRNSGANVLTF; D gene: TRBD1; clone size: .; V gene: TRBV5-1; J gene: TRBJ2-6